This TCR beta chain originates from a study of control samples from healthy donors and cancer patients. From germline, CDR1 is SGHTA and CDR2 FQGTGA. J was trimmed by 6 bases and V by 3 bases; bases with no gene match: 10. This CDR3 has 16 amino acids. The repertoire was sequenced with immunoSEQ multiplex PCR; TCRdb's copy has only in-frame clones and lacks some. The data contain just over 90,000 clones, around 83% of them seen just once; the ten biggest clones take up roughly 1.3%. Specimen: blood. This receptor was identified in a woman between 45 and 65 years old in good health. The chain combines TRBV7-3 with TRBJ2-1; the match to TRBD2 covers 8 bases. CDR3 sequence reads: CASSFPGERGTNEQFF. The CDR3 nucleotides read TGTGCCAGCAGCTTTCCCGGGGAGCGGGGGACCAATGAGCAGTTCTTC.